This is a list of T cell receptor beta chains from one sample in a study of cytomegalovirus exposure and HLA in healthy donors. TCRdb's table, derived via immunoSEQ multiplex PCR, lists solely in-frame clones and lacks some. The sample comprises under 85,000 clones, approximately 68% of which are singletons, and about 10% rests with the top ten. Sequencing was done on a sample of PBMCs. These receptors originate from a woman aged 25 to 39 in good health and CMV-seronegative. CDR3s include the opening cysteine and the closing phenylalanine or tryptophan. The D gene is left open where the match is weak. Clone size, where shown, is once, few, many, or a class for clones that have expanded.

V gene	J gene	clone size	D gene	CDR3 protein	CDR3 DNA
TRBV30	TRBJ1-4	once	.	CAWSSRRGGQVPTNEKLFF	TGTGCCTGGAGTTCCCGCCGTGGAGGGCAGGTGCCCACTAATGAAAAACTGTTTTTT
TRBV5-1	TRBJ1-3	.	.	CASSLEVGFTGNTIYF	TGCGCCAGCAGCTTGGAAGTCGGGTTTACTGGAAACACCATATATTTT
TRBV19	TRBJ1-2	.	TRBD1	CASSVTGERNYGYTF	TGTGCCAGTAGTGTGACAGGGGAAAGGAACTATGGCTACACCTTC
TRBV29-1	TRBJ1-2	.	TRBD1	CSVLQGMDGYTF	TGCAGCGTACTACAGGGGATGGACGGCTACACCTTC
TRBV7-6	TRBJ2-4	.	.	CASSLTPEVGGKIVDIQYF	TGTGCCAGCAGCTTAACCCCCGAGGTAGGAGGCAAGATAGTGGACATTCAGTACTTC
TRBV5-1	TRBJ1-2	.	TRBD1	CASSLGGTGKPGYTF	TGCGCCAGCAGCTTGGGGGGGACAGGGAAACCTGGCTACACCTTC
TRBV11-2	TRBJ2-7	.	TRBD1	CASSPNRGEQYF	TGTGCCAGCAGCCCCAACAGGGGCGAGCAGTACTTC
TRBV7-8	TRBJ2-3	.	.	CASSLERWAGKYF	TGTGCCAGCAGCTTAGAGAGATGGGCAGGCAAGTATTTT
TRBV11-2	TRBJ1-2	.	.	CASSLGPQGHYGYTF	TGTGCCAGCAGCTTAGGGCCCCAGGGTCACTATGGCTACACCTTC
TRBV23-1	TRBJ1-2	.	TRBD1	CASSQGGTGLFLYGYTF	TGCGCCAGCAGTCAGGGTGGGACAGGATTATTCCTCTATGGCTACACCTTC
TRBV5-6	TRBJ2-5	few	.	CASSLKQGLVETQYF	TGTGCCAGCAGCTTGAAACAGGGATTGGTAGAGACCCAGTACTTC
TRBV7-3	TRBJ1-1	.	TRBD1	CASSFDRGQNTEAFF	TGTGCCAGCAGCTTCGACAGGGGACAGAACACTGAAGCTTTCTTT
TRBV5-8	TRBJ1-5	.	.	CASSLGRGYSNQPQHF	TGTGCCAGCAGCTTGGGGCGGGGGTATAGCAATCAGCCCCAGCATTTT
TRBV5-4	TRBJ1-6	.	TRBD1	CASRDRGNSPLHF	TGTGCCAGCAGAGACAGGGGAAATTCACCCCTCCACTTT
TRBV6-1	TRBJ2-5	.	TRBD2	CASSRAGPPQETQYF	TGTGCCAGCAGTCGAGCGGGGCCACCTCAAGAGACCCAGTACTTC
TRBV6-1	TRBJ1-4	.	.	CASSVGGSGEKLFF	TGTGCCAGCAGTGTAGGAGGGAGTGGTGAAAAACTGTTTTTT
TRBV5-6	TRBJ2-5	.	.	CASSRRTERQETQYF	TGTGCCAGCAGCCGAAGGACAGAGAGACAAGAGACCCAGTACTTC
TRBV5-1	TRBJ2-2	.	.	CASSFQGSNTGELFF	TGCGCCAGCAGCTTCCAGGGTTCGAACACCGGGGAGCTGTTTTTT
TRBV5-6	TRBJ2-7	few	TRBD1	CASSSSGTGYYEQYF	TGTGCCAGCAGCTCCTCCGGGACAGGGTACTACGAGCAGTACTTC
TRBV27	TRBJ2-7	once	TRBD2	CASSLGTSGGEQYF	TGTGCCAGCAGTTTAGGGACTAGCGGGGGCGAGCAGTACTTC
TRBV5-4	TRBJ2-2	.	.	CASSSLGTGELFF	TGTGCCAGCAGCTCCCTCGGGACCGGGGAGCTGTTTTTT
TRBV2	TRBJ1-5	few	.	CASSEFLGVSNQPQHF	TGTGCCAGCAGTGAGTTCTTAGGGGTTAGCAATCAGCCCCAGCATTTT
TRBV6-5	TRBJ1-4	.	TRBD1	CASSYSKQGFEKLFF	TGTGCCAGCAGTTACTCGAAACAGGGGTTTGAAAAACTGTTTTTT
TRBV5-1	TRBJ2-7	.	.	CASSWDNSYEQYF	TGCGCCAGCAGCTGGGACAACTCCTACGAGCAGTACTTC
TRBV18	TRBJ1-1	.	.	CASSSGEPEAFF	TGTGCCAGCTCCTCAGGGGAACCTGAAGCTTTCTTT
TRBV18	TRBJ1-2	.	TRBD1	CASSPRDRGDYGYTF	TGTGCCAGCTCACCCCGGGACAGGGGTGACTATGGCTACACCTTC
TRBV5-1	TRBJ2-2	.	TRBD1	CASSLAQGAIGELFF	TGCGCCAGCAGCTTGGCCCAGGGGGCGATCGGGGAGCTGTTTTTT
TRBV11-1	TRBJ2-7	.	TRBD1	CASSPGGFSSYEQYF	TGTGCCAGCAGCCCAGGGGGTTTTAGCTCCTACGAGCAGTACTTC
TRBV9	TRBJ1-4	.	.	CASSSRGGGGEKLFF	TGTGCCAGCAGCTCCCGGGGAGGGGGGGGTGAAAAACTGTTTTTT
TRBV10-2	TRBJ1-4	few	TRBD1	CATRDRTNEKLFF	TGCGCCACACGGGACAGAACTAATGAAAAACTGTTTTTT
TRBV7-9	TRBJ2-1	.	.	CASSLDRATYNEQFF	TGTGCCAGCAGCTTAGACAGGGCTACCTACAATGAGCAGTTCTTC
TRBV2	TRBJ2-7	.	.	CASTRALGEQYF	TGTGCCAGCACCAGGGCCCTAGGTGAGCAGTACTTC